This TCR beta chain is from a study of blood T cell repertoires in COVID-19. For the study at large: Italy, Spain and the United States were the sources of the convalescent and acute COVID-19 samples.

Original data processing: It was from reference gene primer amplification that nucleated cell counts were estimated. Using immunoSEQ multiplex PCR, the repertoire was profiled, and TCRdb retains in-frame clones only, with some absent. V, J and clone size were drawn from that table, and D and trimming were deduced from the DNA. Among some 110,000 clones listed, about 84% were seen once. J was trimmed by 1 base and V by 3 bases; bases with no gene match: 6. This CDR3 spans 16 amino acids. The germline CDR1 and CDR2 sequences are KGHSH and LQKENI. This sequence joins TRBV18 and TRBJ1-1; 9 bases are a match to TRBD1. This sequence was found in a woman in her sixties or seventies with acute or convalescent COVID-19. Sequencing was done on a sample of peripheral blood. CDR3 loop: CASSPLKGQGNTEAFF. Written as DNA, the CDR3 is TGTGCCAGCTCACCGTTGAAGGGACAGGGGAACACTGAAGCTTTCTTT.